The clone carrying this T cell receptor (beta chain) was observed many times. Its specificity is not known. This entry comes from a study of early T cells in non-severe SARS-CoV-2 infection. Notes on the study in general: VDJdb matching skewed toward anti-spike CD8 responses, missing private and CD4 specificities.

Unique molecular identifier tags were affixed to discrete cDNA molecules. Using its own MiXCR run on the 5' RACE reads, TCRdb lists one record per CDR3 protein. The data contain some 50,000 distinct CDR3 sequences, approximately 10% of them singletons. Trimming removed 5 bases from V and 5 bases from J, with 21 bases in between. CDR3 length equals 16 residues. Germline assignment: CDR1 SGHTA and CDR2 FQGNSA. Material: whole blood. The genes are TRBV7-2 and TRBJ2-5, with a tentative D call TRBD1 (6 bases). The source is an adult who was a healthcare worker with PCR-confirmed SARS-CoV-2 infection or an uninfected control (not recorded which). CDR3 in amino acids: CASSVFPRGNVETQYF. The CDR3 coding sequence is TGTGCCAGCAGCGTCTTTCCTAGGGGGAATGTGGAGACCCAGTACTTC.